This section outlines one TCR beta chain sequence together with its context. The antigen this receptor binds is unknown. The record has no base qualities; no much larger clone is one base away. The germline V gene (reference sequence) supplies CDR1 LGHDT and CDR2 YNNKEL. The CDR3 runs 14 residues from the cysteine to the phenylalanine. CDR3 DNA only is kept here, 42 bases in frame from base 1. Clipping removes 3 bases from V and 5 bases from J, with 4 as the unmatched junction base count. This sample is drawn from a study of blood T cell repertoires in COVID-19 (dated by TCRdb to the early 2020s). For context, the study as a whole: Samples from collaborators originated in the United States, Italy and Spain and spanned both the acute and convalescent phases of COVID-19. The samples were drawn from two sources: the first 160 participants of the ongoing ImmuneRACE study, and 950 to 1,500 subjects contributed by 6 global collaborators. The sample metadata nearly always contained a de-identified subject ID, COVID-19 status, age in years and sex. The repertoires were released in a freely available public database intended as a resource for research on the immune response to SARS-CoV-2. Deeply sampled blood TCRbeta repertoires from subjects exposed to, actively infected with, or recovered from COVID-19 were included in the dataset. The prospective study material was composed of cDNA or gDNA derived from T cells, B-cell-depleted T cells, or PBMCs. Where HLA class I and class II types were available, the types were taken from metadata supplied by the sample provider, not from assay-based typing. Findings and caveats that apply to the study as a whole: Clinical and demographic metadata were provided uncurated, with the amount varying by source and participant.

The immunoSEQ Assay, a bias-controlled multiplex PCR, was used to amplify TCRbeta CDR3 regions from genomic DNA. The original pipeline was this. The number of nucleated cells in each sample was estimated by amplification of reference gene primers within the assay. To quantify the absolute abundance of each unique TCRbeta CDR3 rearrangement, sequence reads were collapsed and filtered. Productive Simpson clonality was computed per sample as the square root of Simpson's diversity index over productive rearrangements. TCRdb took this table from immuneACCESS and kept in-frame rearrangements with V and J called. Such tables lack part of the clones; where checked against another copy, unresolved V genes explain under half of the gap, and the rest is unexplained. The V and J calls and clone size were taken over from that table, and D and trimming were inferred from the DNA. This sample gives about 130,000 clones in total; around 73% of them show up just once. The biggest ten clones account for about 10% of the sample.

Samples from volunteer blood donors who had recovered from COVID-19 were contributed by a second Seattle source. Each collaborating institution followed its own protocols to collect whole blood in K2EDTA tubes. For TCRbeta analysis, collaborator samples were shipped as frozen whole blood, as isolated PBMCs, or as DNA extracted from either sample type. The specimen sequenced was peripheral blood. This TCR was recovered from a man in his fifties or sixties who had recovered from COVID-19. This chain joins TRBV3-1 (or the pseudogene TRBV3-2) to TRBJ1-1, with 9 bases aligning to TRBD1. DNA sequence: TGTGCCAGCAGCCAGGGACAGGGTTGGACTGAAGCTTTCTTT. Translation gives CASSQGQGWTEAFF.